The entry below describes one T cell receptor beta chain. The data were produced by immunoSEQ multiplex PCR, yet TCRdb's version contains in-frame clones alone and is incomplete. The repertoire holds approximately 2.3 million clones, 85% to 95% seen once, with 0.35% to 0.5% in the top ten. These data are taken from a study of shared clonotypes between healthy human individuals. Study as a whole: The study enrolled a couple of women and a few men aged 18 to 49.

Splitting of CD4+ cells produced CD45RA+ naive and CD45RA-negative memory subsets. Trimming took 0 bases from V and 9 from J; bases not matched to a gene: 6. Germline lookup yields CDR1 SGHRS and CDR2 YFSETQ. CDR3 size: 14 residues. The sample was naive CD4+ T cells from PBMCs. Subset described: CD45RA+ positively selected. The origin of this receptor is a man between 18 and 29 years old in good health. Some clones in this sample may be carry-over from other donors' samples. The chain combines TRBV5-1 with TRBJ2-7; 10 nucleotides line up with TRBD1. CDR3 region: CASSLGQGADGQYF. CDR3 coding DNA: TGCGCCAGCAGCTTGGGACAGGGGGCGGACGGGCAGTACTTC.